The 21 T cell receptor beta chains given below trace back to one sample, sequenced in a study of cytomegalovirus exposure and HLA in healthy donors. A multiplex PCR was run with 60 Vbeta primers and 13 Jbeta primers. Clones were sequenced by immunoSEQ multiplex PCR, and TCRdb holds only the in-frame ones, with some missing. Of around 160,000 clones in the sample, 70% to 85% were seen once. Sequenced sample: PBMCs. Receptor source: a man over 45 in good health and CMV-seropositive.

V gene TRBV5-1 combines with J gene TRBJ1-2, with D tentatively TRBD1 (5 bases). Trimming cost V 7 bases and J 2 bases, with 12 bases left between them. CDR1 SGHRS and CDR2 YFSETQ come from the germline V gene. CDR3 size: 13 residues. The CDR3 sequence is CASQLTVNYGYTF. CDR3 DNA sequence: TGCGCCAGCCAGTTGACAGTGAACTATGGCTACACCTTC.

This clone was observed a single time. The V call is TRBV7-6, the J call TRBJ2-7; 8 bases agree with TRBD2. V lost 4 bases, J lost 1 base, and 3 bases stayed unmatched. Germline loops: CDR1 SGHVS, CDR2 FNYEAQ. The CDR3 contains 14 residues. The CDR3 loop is CASSSGGGSYEQYF. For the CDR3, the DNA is TGTGCCAGCAGCTCCGGCGGGGGGTCCTACGAGCAGTACTTC.

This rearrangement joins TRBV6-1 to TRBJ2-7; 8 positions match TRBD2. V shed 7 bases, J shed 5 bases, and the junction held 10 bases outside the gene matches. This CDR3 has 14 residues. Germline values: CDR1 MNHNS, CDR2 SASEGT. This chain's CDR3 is CASIPGGYVHEQYF. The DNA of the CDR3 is TGTGCCAGCATCCCGGGGGGGTACGTCCACGAGCAGTACTTC.

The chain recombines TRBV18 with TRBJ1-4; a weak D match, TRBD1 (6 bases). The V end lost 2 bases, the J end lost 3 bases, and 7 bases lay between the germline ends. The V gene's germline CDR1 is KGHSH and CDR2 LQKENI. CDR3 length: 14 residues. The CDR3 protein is CASSPAGANEKLFF. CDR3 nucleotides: TGTGCCAGCTCACCAGCAGGGGCTAATGAAAAACTGTTTTTT.

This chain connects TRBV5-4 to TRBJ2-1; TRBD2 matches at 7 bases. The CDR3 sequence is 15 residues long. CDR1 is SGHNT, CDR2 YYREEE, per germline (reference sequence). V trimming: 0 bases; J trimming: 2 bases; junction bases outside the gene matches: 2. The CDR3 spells CASSLGGGTYNEQFF. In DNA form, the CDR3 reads TGTGCCAGCAGCTTGGGCGGGGGTACCTACAATGAGCAGTTCTTC.

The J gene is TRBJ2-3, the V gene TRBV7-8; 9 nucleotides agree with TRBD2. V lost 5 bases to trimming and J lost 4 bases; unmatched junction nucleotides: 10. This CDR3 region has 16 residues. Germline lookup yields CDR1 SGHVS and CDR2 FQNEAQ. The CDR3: CASSEGGRVRADTQYF. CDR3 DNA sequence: TGTGCCAGCAGCGAAGGCGGGAGGGTAAGAGCAGATACGCAGTATTTT. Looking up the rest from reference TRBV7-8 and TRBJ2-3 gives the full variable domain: GAGVSQSPRYKVAKRGQDVALRCDPISGHVSLFWYQQALGQGPEFLTYFQNEAQLDKSGLPSDRFFAERPEGSVSTLKIQRTQQEDSAVYLCASSEGGRVRADTQYFGPGTRLTVL.

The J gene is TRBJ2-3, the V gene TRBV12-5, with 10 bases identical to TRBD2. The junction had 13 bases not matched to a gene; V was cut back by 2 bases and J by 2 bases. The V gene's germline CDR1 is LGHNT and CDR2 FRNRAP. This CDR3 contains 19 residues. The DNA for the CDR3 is TGTGCTAGTGGTTTGAGCCTAGCGGGGGCGCGACCAGACACAGATACGCAGTATTTT. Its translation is CASGLSLAGARPDTDTQYF.

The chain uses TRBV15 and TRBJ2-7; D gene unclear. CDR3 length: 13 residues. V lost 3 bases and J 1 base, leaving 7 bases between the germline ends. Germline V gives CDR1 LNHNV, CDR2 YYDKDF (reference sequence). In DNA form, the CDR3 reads TGTGCCACCAGCAGTTACGGGTCCTACGAGCAGTACTTC. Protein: CATSSYGSYEQYF.

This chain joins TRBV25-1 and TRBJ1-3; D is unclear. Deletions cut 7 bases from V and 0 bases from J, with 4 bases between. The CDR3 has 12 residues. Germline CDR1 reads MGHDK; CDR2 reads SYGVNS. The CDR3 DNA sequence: TGTGCCAGCACGAGCTCTGGAAACACCATATATTTT. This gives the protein CASTSSGNTIYF.

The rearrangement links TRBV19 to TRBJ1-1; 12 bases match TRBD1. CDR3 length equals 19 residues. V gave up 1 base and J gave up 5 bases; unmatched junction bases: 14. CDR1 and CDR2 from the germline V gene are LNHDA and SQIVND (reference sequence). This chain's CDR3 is CASSIAPPGTGGASTEAFF. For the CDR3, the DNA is TGTGCCAGTAGTATAGCTCCCCCCGGGACAGGGGGCGCGAGTACTGAAGCTTTCTTT.

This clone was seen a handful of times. CDR3 nucleotides: TGTGCCACCAGCAGAGATTCGGGCTCTGGAAACACCATATATTTT. This translates into CATSRDSGSGNTIYF. The chain joins TRBV15 to TRBJ1-3; D is undetermined. The CDR3 contains 15 residues. The germline V gene encodes CDR1 LNHNV and CDR2 YYDKDF (reference sequence). V was trimmed by 0 bases and J by 0 bases, leaving 6 bases between them.

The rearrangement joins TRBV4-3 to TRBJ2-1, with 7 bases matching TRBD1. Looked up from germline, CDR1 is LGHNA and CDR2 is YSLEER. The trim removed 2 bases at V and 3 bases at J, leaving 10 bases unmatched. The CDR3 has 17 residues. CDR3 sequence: CASSQSFDRVGYNEQFF. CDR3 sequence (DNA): TGCGCCAGCAGCCAAAGCTTCGACAGGGTGGGCTACAATGAGCAGTTCTTC.

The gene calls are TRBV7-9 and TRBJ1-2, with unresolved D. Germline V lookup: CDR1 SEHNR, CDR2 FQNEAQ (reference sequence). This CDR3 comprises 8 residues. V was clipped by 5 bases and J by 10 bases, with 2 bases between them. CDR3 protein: CASSHYTF. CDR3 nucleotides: TGTGCCAGCAGCCACTACACCTTC.

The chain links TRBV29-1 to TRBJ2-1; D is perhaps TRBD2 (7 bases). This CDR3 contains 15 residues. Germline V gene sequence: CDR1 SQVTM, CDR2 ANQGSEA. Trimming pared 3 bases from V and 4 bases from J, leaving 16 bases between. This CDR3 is CSVEGGGGRYNEQFF. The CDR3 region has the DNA TGCAGCGTTGAGGGAGGGGGGGGCCGGTACAATGAGCAGTTCTTC.

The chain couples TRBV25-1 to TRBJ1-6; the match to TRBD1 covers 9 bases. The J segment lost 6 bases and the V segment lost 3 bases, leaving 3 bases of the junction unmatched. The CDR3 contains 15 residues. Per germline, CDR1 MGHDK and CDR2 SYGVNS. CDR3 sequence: CASSEDRGGNSPLHF. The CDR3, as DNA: TGTGCCAGCAGTGAGGACAGGGGCGGTAATTCACCCCTCCACTTT.

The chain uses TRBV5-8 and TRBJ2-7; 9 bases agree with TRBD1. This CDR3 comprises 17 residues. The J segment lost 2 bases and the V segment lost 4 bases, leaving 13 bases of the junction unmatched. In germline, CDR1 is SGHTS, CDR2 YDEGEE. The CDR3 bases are TGTGCCAGCAGCCTCCTGGGGGGCGGGACAGGGACCTACGAGCAGTACTTC. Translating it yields CASSLLGGGTGTYEQYF.

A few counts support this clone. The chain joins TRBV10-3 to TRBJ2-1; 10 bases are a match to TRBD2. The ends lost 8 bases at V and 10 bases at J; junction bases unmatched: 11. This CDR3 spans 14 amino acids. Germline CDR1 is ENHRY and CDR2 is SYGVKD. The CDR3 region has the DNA TGTGCCATCCTTTCGGCTAGCGGGGGTAGCGAGCAGTTCTTC. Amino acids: CAILSASGGSEQFF.

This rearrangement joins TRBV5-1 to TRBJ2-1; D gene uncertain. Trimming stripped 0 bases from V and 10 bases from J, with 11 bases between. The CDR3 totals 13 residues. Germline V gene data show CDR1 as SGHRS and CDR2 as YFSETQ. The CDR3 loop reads CASSLGAGLEQFF. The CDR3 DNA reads TGCGCCAGCAGCTTGGGGGCAGGATTGGAGCAGTTCTTC.

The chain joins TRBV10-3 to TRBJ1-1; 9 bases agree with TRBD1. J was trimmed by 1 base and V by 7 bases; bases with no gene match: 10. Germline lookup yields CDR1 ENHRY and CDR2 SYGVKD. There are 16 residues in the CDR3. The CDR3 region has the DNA TGTGCCATCACTAAAGACAGGGGGGTAAAGAACACTGAAGCTTTCTTT. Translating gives CAITKDRGVKNTEAFF.

The chain's CDR3 is CASSQVTGETQYF. The CDR3 region has the DNA TGCGCCAGCAGCCAAGTGACAGGGGAGACCCAGTACTTC. The genes are TRBV4-3 and TRBJ2-5; TRBD1 agrees at 7 bases. With 1 base clipped from V and 5 bases from J, the junction kept 1 base outside the gene matches. Germline lookup yields CDR1 LGHNA and CDR2 YSLEER. The length of the CDR3 is 13 residues.

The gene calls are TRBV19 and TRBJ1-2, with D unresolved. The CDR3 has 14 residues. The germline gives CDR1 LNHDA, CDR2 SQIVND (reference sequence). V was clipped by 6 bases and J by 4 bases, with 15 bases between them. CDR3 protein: CASSPSGSPYGYTF. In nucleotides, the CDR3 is TGTGCCAGTAGCCCGTCGGGGTCCCCCTATGGCTACACCTTC.